This T cell receptor beta chain was sequenced during a study of glioma-infiltrating T cells after dendritic cell vaccination. Data came from immunoSEQ multiplex PCR; TCRdb stores just in-frame clones and leaves some out. Here the sample spans roughly 70,000 clones, over 70% being singletons. The CDR3 totals 15 residues. Germline V lookup: CDR1 ENHRY, CDR2 SYGVKD. V shed 0 bases and J 3 bases; nucleotides not matched to a gene: 3. The V call is TRBV10-3, the J call TRBJ2-7; the match to TRBD1 covers 9 bases. Source: blood, taken before dendritic cell vaccination. The source is a human donor with glioblastoma. DNA for the CDR3: TGTGCCATCAGTGAGTCGGGGACAGGGCACTACGAGCAGTACTTC. This sequence encodes CAISESGTGHYEQYF.